Given below is one T cell receptor (beta chain) in context. This CDR3 is 17 amino acids long. J lost 0 bases, V lost 3 bases, and 7 bases had no gene match. Germline CDR1 is LNHDA and CDR2 is SQIVND (reference sequence). The sample belongs to a study of blood T cell repertoires in COVID-19. Study details: Collection of acute and convalescent COVID-19 samples took place in the United States, Italy and Spain.

Original processing notes: Nucleated cell number was recorded as an estimate derived from reference gene primer amplification. The protocol was immunoSEQ multiplex PCR, while the TCRdb copy is restricted to in-frame clones and leaves out a portion. V and J calls and clone size are those listed in that table; D and trimming were worked out from the DNA. The sample yields approximately 170,000 clones, 88% seen once. Sequencing was carried out using peripheral blood. The genes are TRBV19 and TRBJ1-1, with 10 nucleotides matching TRBD1. This clonotype was sampled from a man in his sixties with acute or convalescent COVID-19. CDR3 loop: CASSMVDRGWMNTEAFF. The CDR3 nucleotides read TGTGCCAGTAGTATGGTGGACAGGGGGTGGATGAACACTGAAGCTTTCTTT.